The entry that follows covers one T cell receptor beta chain sequence. This clonotype was detected ten times or more. The antigen it recognizes is unknown. No quality values exist for individual bases; no much larger clone is one base distant. The data were taken from a study of response to subunit inactivated influenza vaccine (dated by TCRdb to the late 2010s). As for the study more broadly: Deep quantitative T cell receptor repertoire profiling was used in the study to track responses to a trivalent subunit inactivated influenza vaccine. General conclusions and limits of the study: The authors proposed that each seasonal influenza vaccination may bring in only a limited number of new T cells.

Libraries were built with RT-PCR. This sample was sequenced with an Illumina HiSeq 2500. In TCRdb, the public reads were trimmed at Q25 with fastp and aligned with MiXCR, with productive beta chains retained. Every CDR3 protein is listed once, alongside the most common genes and DNA of its rows. This sample holds 400,000 to 650,000 distinct CDR3 sequences; roughly 7.6% were observed only once. Of the sample, around 13% falls within the top ten clones. From the cysteine through the phenylalanine, the CDR3 covers 14 amino acids. Only CDR3 DNA remains: 42 bases, in frame from the first base. Reading the germline V gene (reference sequence) gives CDR1 DFQATT and CDR2 SNEGSKA. The V end loses 6 bases and the J end loses 2 bases, and a stretch of 16 bases separates them.

Sequenced material: PBMCs from blood, taken roughly 24 months after vaccination. The chain joins TRBV20-1 to TRBJ1-1; 6 matching bases give a weak D call of TRBD1. The clonotype comes from a man in his fifties or sixties who received an inactivated influenza vaccine. Donor details come from another sample of the same person, matched by shared clones. The nucleotides are TGCAGTGCCAGGAAGGACAGTGTAAACACTGAAGCTTTCTTT. Its translation reads: CSARKDSVNTEAFF.